The 8 T cell receptor beta chains reported below all come from one sample, sequenced in a study of blood T cell repertoires in COVID-19. Generated by immunoSEQ multiplex PCR, the TCRdb table keeps only in-frame clones and is missing some. The sample shows approximately 88,000 clones, around 80% of them seen only once. The sequencing sample was made of peripheral blood. Every receptor here comes from a human donor in a cohort sampled during active COVID-19.

This chain joins TRBV19 and TRBJ2-3; D is uncertain. V dropped 4 bases and J dropped 1 base, with 12 bases sitting between them. Germline CDR1 and CDR2: LNHDA and SQIVND (reference sequence). The CDR3 runs to 15 residues. The CDR3 loop reads CASSSQIQGTDTQYF. The DNA of the CDR3 is TGTGCCAGTAGTAGCCAAATCCAGGGCACAGATACGCAGTATTTT.

The CDR3 nucleotides are TGTGCCAGCAGTTACTCGGGGGGGGCTGGAGGCTACACCTTC. It is translated as CASSYSGGAGGYTF. The chain links TRBV6-5 to TRBJ1-2; D perhaps matches TRBD1 (6 bases). Germline loops: CDR1 MNHEY, CDR2 SVGAGI. The CDR3 contains 14 residues. Deletions cut 0 bases from V and 8 bases from J, with 13 bases between.

The chain is built from TRBV5-4 and TRBJ2-7; TRBD1 is a possible D gene (5 bases). The CDR3 spans 16 residues. Germline assignment: CDR1 SGHNT and CDR2 YYREEE (reference sequence). With 4 bases removed from V and 1 base from J, the gap between germline ends came to 18 bases. In DNA form, the CDR3 reads TGTGCCAGCAGCCAGGGCTTAGGGCAGGGATCCTACGAGCAGTACTTC. Its protein product is CASSQGLGQGSYEQYF.

This clone occurred once. The chain employs TRBV12-3 or TRBV12-4 and TRBJ2-7, with a tentative D call TRBD2 (6 bases). Deletions cut 2 bases from V and 3 bases from J, with 8 bases between. The CDR3 extends over 13 amino acids. The chain's CDR3 is CASSLKDYYEQYF. DNA of the CDR3: TGTGCCAGCAGTTTAAAGGACTACTACGAGCAGTACTTC.

The chain employs TRBV4-1 and TRBJ2-1, with D possibly matching TRBD2 (6 bases). Trimming left V 1 base short and J 7 bases short, with 14 bases between. CDR1 is MGHRA and CDR2 is YSYEKL in the germline V gene. The CDR3 is 15 residues long. The CDR3 sequence: CASSQVLALANEQFF. CDR3 nucleotides: TGCGCCAGCAGCCAAGTTTTAGCCCTAGCGAATGAGCAGTTCTTC.

This sequence joins TRBV10-3 and TRBJ1-2; possibly TRBD1 for D (5 bases). Germline-derived CDR1 and CDR2 are ENHRY and SYGVKD. Trimming shortened V by 10 bases and J by 8 bases, and 20 bases separated the two germline ends. This CDR3 region has 13 residues. CDR3: CATTSQGQRGYTF. DNA for the CDR3: TGTGCCACTACATCCCAGGGTCAGCGCGGCTACACCTTC.

The chain links TRBV6-2 or TRBV6-3 to TRBJ1-5; D not certain. Trimming removed 0 bases at V and 4 bases at J, with 4 bases between. This CDR3 spans 13 amino acids. Germline assignment: CDR1 MNHEY and CDR2 SVGEGT. CDR3 amino acids: CASSYSENQPQHF. CDR3 in DNA: TGTGCCAGCAGTTACTCTGAGAATCAGCCCCAGCATTTT.

The gene calls are TRBV25-1 and TRBJ2-7; TRBD2 agrees at 7 bases. V was pared by 6 bases and J by 3 bases, with 8 bases of the junction left unmatched. The CDR3 extends over 14 amino acids. Germline-derived CDR1 and CDR2 are MGHDK and SYGVNS. DNA of the CDR3: TGTGCCAGCAGCGACCCTGGGACTATCTACGAGCAGTACTTC. Its translation is CASSDPGTIYEQYF.